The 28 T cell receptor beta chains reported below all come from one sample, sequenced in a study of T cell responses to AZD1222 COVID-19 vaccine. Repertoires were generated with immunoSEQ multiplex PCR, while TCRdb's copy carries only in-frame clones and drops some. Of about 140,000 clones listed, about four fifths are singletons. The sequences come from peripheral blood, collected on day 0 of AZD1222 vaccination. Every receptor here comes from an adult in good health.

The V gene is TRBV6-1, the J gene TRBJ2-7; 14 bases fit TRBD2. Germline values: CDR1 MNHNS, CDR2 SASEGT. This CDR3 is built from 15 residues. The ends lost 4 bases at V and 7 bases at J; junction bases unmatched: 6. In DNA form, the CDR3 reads TGTGCCAGCAGTGCGACTAGCGGGGGGGTTGGTGAGCAGTACTTC. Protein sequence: CASSATSGGVGEQYF.

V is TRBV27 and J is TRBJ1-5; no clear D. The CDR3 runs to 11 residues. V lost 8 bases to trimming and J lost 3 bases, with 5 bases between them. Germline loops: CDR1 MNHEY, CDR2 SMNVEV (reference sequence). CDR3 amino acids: CASGLNQPQHF. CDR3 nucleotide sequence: TGTGCCAGCGGACTCAATCAGCCCCAGCATTTT.

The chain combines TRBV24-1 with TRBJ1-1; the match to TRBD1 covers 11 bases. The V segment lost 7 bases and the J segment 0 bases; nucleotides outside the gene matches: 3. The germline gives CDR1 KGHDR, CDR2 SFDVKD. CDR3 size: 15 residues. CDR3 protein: CATSQGQGVNTEAFF. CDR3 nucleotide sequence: TGTGCCACCAGCCAGGGACAGGGGGTGAACACTGAAGCTTTCTTT.

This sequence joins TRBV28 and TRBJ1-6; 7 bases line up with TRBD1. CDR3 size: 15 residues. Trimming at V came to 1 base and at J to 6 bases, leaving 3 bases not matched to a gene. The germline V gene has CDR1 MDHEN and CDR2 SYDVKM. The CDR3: CASSLLTGINSPLHF. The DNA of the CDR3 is TGTGCCAGCAGTTTATTGACAGGGATTAATTCACCCCTCCACTTT.

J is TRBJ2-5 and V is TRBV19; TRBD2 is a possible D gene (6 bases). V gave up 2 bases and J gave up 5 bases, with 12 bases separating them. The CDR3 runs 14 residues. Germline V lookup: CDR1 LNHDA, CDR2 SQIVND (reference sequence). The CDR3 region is CASSIQGGWETQYF. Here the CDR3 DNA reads TGTGCCAGTAGTATACAGGGAGGATGGGAGACCCAGTACTTC.

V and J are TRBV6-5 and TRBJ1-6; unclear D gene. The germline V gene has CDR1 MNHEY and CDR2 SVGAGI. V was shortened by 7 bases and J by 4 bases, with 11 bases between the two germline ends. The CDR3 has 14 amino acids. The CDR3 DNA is TGTGCCAGCATCCCCGGACGGTATAATTCACCCCTCCACTTT. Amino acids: CASIPGRYNSPLHF.

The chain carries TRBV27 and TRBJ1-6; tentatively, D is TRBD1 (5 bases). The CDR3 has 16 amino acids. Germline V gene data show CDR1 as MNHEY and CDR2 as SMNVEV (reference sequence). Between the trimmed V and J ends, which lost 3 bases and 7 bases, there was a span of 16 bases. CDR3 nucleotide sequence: TGTGCCAGCAGTTTGGTCGGGGGATTGGTAAATTCACCCCTCCACTTT. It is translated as CASSLVGGLVNSPLHF.

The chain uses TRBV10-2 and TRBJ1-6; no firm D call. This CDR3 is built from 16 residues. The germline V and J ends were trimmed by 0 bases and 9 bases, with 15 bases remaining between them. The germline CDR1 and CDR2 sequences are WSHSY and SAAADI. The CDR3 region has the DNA TGCGCCAGCAGTGAGTCGAAAGTTGGGGAAACTTCACCCCTCCACTTT. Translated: CASSESKVGETSPLHF.

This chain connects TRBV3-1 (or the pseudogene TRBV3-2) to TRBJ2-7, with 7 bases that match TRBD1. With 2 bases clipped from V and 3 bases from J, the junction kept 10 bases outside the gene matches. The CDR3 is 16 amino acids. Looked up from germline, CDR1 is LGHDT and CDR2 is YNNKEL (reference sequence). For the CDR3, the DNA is TGTGCCAGCAGCCAATACCGGGACAGCTCTTTCTACGAGCAGTACTTC. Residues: CASSQYRDSSFYEQYF.

CDR3 amino acids: CASSFLSNSPLHF. The DNA of the CDR3 is TGTGCCAGCAGCTTCCTAAGTAATTCACCCCTCCACTTT. The V and J genes are TRBV5-5 and TRBJ1-6; unclear D gene. The CDR3 is made up of 13 amino acids. Deletions cut 2 bases from V and 6 bases from J, with 6 bases between. Germline lookup yields CDR1 SGHKS and CDR2 YYEKEE (reference sequence).

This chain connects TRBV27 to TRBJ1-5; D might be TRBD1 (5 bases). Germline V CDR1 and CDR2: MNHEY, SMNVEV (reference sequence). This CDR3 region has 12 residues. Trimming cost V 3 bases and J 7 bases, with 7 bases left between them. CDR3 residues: CASSFRGQPQHF. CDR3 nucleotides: TGTGCCAGCAGTTTTCGGGGGCAGCCCCAGCATTTT.

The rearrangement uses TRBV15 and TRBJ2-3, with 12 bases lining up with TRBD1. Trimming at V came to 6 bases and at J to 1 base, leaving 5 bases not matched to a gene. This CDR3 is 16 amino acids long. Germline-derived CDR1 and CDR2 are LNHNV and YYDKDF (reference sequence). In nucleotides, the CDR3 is TGTGCCACCAGAGGCCGGGACAGGGGGCGCACAGATACGCAGTATTTT. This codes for CATRGRDRGRTDTQYF.

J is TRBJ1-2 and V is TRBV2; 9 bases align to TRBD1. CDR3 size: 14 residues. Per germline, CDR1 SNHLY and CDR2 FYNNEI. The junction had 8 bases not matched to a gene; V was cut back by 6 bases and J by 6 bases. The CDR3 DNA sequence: TGTGCCAGCAGCCACAGGGGGCACGTCGATGGCTACACCTTC. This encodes CASSHRGHVDGYTF. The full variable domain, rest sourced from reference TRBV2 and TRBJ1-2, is EPEVTQTPSHQVTQMGQEVILRCVPISNHLYFYWYRQILGQKVEFLVSFYNNEISEKSEIFDDQFSVERPDGSNFTLKIRSTKLEDSAMYFCASSHRGHVDGYTFGSGTRLTVV.

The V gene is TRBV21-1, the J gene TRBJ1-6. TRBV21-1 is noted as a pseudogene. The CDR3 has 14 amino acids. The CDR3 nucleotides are TGTGCCAGCAGGCACCAACGGCCCAATTCACCCCTCCACTTT. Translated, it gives CASRHQRPNSPLHF.

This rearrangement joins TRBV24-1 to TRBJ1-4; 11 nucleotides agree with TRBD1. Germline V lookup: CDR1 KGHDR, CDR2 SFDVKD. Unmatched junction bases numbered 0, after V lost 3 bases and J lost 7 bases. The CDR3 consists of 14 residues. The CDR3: CATSDGQGAEKLFF. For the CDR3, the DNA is TGTGCCACCAGTGATGGACAGGGGGCTGAAAAACTGTTTTTT.

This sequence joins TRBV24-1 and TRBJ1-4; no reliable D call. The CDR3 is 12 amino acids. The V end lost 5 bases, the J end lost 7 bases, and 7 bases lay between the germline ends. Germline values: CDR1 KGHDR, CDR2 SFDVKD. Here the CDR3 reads CATSVSGEKLFF. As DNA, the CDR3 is TGTGCCACCAGTGTCAGCGGTGAAAAACTGTTTTTT.

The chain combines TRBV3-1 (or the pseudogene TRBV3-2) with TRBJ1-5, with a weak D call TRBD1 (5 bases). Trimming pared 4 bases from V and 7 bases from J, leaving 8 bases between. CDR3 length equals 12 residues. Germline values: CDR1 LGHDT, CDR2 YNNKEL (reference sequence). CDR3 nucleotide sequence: TGTGCCAGCAGCCCCGGGGGGCAGCCCCAGCATTTT. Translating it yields CASSPGGQPQHF.

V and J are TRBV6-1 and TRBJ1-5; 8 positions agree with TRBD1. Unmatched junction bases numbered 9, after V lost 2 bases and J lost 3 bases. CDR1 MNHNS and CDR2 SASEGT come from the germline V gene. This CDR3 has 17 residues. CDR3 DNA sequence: TGTGCCAGCAGTGAACCAATAAAGACAGGGGTCAATCAGCCCCAGCATTTT. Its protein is CASSEPIKTGVNQPQHF.

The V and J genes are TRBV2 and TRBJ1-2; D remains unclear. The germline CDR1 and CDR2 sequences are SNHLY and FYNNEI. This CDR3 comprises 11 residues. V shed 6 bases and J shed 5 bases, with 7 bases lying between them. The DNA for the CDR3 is TGTGCCAGCAGGGGATCGTATGGCTACACCTTC. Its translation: CASRGSYGYTF. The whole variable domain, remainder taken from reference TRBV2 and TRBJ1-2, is EPEVTQTPSHQVTQMGQEVILRCVPISNHLYFYWYRQILGQKVEFLVSFYNNEISEKSEIFDDQFSVERPDGSNFTLKIRSTKLEDSAMYFCASRGSYGYTFGSGTRLTVV.

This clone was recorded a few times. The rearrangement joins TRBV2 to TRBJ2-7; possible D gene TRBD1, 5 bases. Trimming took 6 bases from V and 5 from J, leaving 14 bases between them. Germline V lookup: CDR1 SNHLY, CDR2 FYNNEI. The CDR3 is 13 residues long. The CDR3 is CASRDQGLDEQYF. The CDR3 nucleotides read TGTGCCAGCAGGGACCAGGGTTTGGACGAGCAGTACTTC.

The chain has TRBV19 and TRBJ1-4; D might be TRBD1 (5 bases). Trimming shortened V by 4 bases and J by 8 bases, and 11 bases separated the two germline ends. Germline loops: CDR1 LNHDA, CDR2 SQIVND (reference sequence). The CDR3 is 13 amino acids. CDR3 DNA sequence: TGTGCCAGTAGTAGGGGACTTGGAGAAAAACTGTTTTTT. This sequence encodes CASSRGLGEKLFF.

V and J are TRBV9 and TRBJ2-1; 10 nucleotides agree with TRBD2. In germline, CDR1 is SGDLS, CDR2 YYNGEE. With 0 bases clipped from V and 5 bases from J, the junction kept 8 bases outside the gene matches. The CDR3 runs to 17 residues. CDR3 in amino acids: CASSVGIAGGLNNEQFF. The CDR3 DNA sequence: TGTGCCAGCAGCGTAGGGATAGCGGGGGGTCTCAACAATGAGCAGTTCTTC. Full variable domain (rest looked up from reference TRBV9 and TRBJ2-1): DSGVTQTPKHLITATGQRVTLRCSPRSGDLSVYWYQQSLDQGLQFLIQYYNGEERAKGNILERFSAQQFPDLHSELNLSSLELGDSALYFCASSVGIAGGLNNEQFFGPGTRLTVL.

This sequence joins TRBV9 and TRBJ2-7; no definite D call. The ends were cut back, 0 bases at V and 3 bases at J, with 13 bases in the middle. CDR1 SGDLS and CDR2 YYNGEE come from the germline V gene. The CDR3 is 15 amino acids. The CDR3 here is CASSVDPAKGYEQYF. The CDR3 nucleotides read TGTGCCAGCAGCGTAGATCCAGCAAAGGGCTACGAGCAGTACTTC.

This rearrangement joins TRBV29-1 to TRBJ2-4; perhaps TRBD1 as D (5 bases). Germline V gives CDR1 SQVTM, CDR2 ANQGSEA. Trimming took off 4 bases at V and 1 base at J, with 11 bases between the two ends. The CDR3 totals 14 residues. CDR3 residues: CSVVTGDAKNIQYF. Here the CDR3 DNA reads TGCAGCGTTGTAACAGGCGACGCCAAAAACATTCAGTACTTC. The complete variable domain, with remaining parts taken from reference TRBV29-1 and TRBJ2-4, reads SAVISQKPSRDICQRGTSLTIQCQVDSQVTMMFWYRQQPGQSLTLIATANQGSEATYESGFVIDKFPISRPNLTFSTLTVSNMSPEDSSIYLCSVVTGDAKNIQYFGAGTRLSVL.

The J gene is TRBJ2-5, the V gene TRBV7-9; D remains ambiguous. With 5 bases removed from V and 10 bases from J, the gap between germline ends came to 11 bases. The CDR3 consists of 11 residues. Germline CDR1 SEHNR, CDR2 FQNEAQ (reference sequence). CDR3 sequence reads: CASSSPVDQYF. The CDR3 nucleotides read TGTGCCAGCAGCAGCCCCGTCGACCAGTACTTC.

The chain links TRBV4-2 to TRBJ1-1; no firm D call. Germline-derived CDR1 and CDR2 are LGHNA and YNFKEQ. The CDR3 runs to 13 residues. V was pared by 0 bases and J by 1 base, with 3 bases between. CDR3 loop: CASSQERNTEAFF. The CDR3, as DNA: TGTGCCAGCAGCCAAGAGAGGAACACTGAAGCTTTCTTT.

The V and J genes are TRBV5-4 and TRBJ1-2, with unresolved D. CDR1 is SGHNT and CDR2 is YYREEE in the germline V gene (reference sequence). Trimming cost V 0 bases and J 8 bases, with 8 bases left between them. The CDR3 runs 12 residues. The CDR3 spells CASSLVGNGYTF. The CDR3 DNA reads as TGTGCCAGCAGCTTGGTAGGGAACGGCTACACCTTC.

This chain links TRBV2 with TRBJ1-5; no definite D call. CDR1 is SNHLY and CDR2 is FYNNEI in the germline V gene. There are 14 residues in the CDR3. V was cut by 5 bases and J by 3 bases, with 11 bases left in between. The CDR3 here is CASSRRMSNQPQHF. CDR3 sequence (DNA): TGTGCCAGCAGTCGGCGAATGTCCAATCAGCCCCAGCATTTT.